The TCR beta chain under discussion was sequenced for a study of a mutant IDH1 vaccine in newly diagnosed glioma. Indicated time point: week 23, last vaccination. The investigators gave 300 ug of mutant IDH1 20-mer peptide in each vaccine dose, together with topical imiquimod. A note on this clone: Its target is not known.

Here immunoSEQ multiplex PCR was the method, and the copy in TCRdb shows in-frame clones only, minus some. In the table there are 60,000 or so clones, about 88% of which are singletons. This TCR derives from a man younger than 45 with glioma. The input for sequencing was PBMCs, taken from a glioma patient whose treatment included an IDH1 peptide vaccine.

The chain's CDR3 is CASSVNKDTSGNTIYF. The CDR3 nucleotides read TGTGCCAGCAGCGTTAACAAGGACACCTCTGGAAACACCATATATTTT. This sequence joins TRBV9 and TRBJ1-3; the D gene is possibly TRBD1 (5 bases). The CDR3 is 16 amino acids. Germline V lookup: CDR1 SGDLS, CDR2 YYNGEE. The V end was cut by 2 bases, the J end by 0 bases, with 12 bases between.